A selection of T cell receptor beta chains follows, all from one sample in a study of cytomegalovirus exposure and HLA in healthy donors. Sequencing used immunoSEQ multiplex PCR; TCRdb keeps in-frame clones, though not all of them. Of under 150,000 clones in the sample, approximately 81% are singletons; the top ten hold roughly 4.3%. The sequencing sample was made of PBMCs. The receptors were gathered from a woman in her 40s in good health and CMV-seropositive. Both conserved end residues are part of each CDR3. D genes are given only for firm matches. Clone sizes are given selectively: once, few, many, or a class where the clone is expanded.

>TRBJ2-3|-|-|TRBV5-1
TGCGCCACCTCGGGACTCAACACAGATACGCAGTATTTT
CATSGLNTDTQYF
>TRBJ1-6|TRBD1|-|TRBV5-4
TGTGCCAGCAGCTCCGACAGGGGGAGGAATTCACCCCTCCACTTT
CASSSDRGRNSPLHF
>TRBJ1-5|-|-|TRBV30
TGTGCCTGGGCGAGGGCAGCGTACAGTCAGCCCCAGCATTTT
CAWARAAYSQPQHF
>TRBJ2-2|TRBD2|-|TRBV27
TGTGCCAGCAGTTTGTTTGCGGGAGGGACCGGGGAGCTGTTTTTT
CASSLFAGGTGELFF
>TRBJ1-1|TRBD1|-|TRBV4-2
TGTGCCAGCAGCTTGGTGGGAGACAGGGTGGTGAACACTGAAGCTTTCTTT
CASSLVGDRVVNTEAFF
>TRBJ2-3|TRBD2|-|TRBV7-8
TGTGCCAGCAGCTTAGGTGGTCCGGGACTAGGGAGCACAGATACGCAGTATTTT
CASSLGGPGLGSTDTQYF
>TRBJ1-2|-|-|TRBV4-1
TGCGCCAGCAGCCATCTCTTGGACGGTGGGAGCTATGGCTACACCTTC
CASSHLLDGGSYGYTF
>TRBJ2-7|TRBD1|-|TRBV14
TGTGCCAGCAGCCAAGATTGGGCAGGGGGTTACGAGCAGTACTTC
CASSQDWAGGYEQYF
>TRBJ2-6|-|-|TRBV28
TGTGCCAGCAGTAACCAGACAGGAAGGGGGGCCAACGTCCTGACTTTC
CASSNQTGRGANVLTF
>TRBJ1-4|-|once|TRBV5-1
TGCGCCAGCAGCTTGGTTTCCAGACAAAATGAAAAACTGTTTTTT
CASSLVSRQNEKLFF
>TRBJ1-1|-|once|TRBV18
TGTGCCAGCTCACAATTACCGGGGAACACTGAAGCTTTCTTT
CASSQLPGNTEAFF
>TRBJ2-1|-|-|TRBV2
TGTGCCAGCGGGCGAACTAGTTCGATTTTCAATGAGCAGTTCTTC
CASGRTSSIFNEQFF
>TRBJ1-5|-|few|TRBV6-5
TGTGCCAGCAGCCAGTTGGCGGGGTCCGATCAGCCCCAGCATTTT
CASSQLAGSDQPQHF
>TRBJ2-2|-|-|TRBV11-3
TGTGCCAGCAGCCAGGGAAACCGGAACACCGGGGAGCTGTTTTTT
CASSQGNRNTGELFF
>TRBJ2-5|-|-|TRBV7-2
TGTGCCAGCAGCAAAGACAGAGTGATAGAAACCCAGTACTTC
CASSKDRVIETQYF
>TRBJ2-7|TRBD2|-|TRBV11-2
TGTGCCAGCAGCCTACTAGCGGGGGGATACGAGCAGTACTTC
CASSLLAGGYEQYF
>TRBJ2-2|-|once|TRBV30
TGTGCCTGGAGTCCAGGGGCCTACACCGGGGAGCTGTTTTTT
CAWSPGAYTGELFF
>TRBJ2-5|-|-|TRBV20-1
TGCAGTGCTAGATCGGAAGAGACCCAGTACTTC
CSARSEETQYF
>TRBJ2-1|-|-|TRBV7-6
TGTGCCAGCAGCTTAAATCTAGGTAACAATGAGCAGTTCTTC
CASSLNLGNNEQFF
>TRBJ2-5|-|-|TRBV20-1
TGCAGTGGGGTCAGGAAAGAGACCCAGTACTTC
CSGVRKETQYF
>TRBJ1-1|-|-|TRBV7-9
TGTGCCAGCAGCAAAGTAACAGGGAACACTGAAGCTTTCTTT
CASSKVTGNTEAFF
>TRBJ2-1|-|-|TRBV7-2
TGTGCCAGCAGCTCAATGGCAGGGCACTACAATGAGCAGTTCTTC
CASSSMAGHYNEQFF
>TRBJ1-2|-|-|TRBV28
TGTGCCAGCACCCTCCGAGGTGTCTGGAGACAGGACTATGGCTACACCTTC
CASTLRGVWRQDYGYTF
>TRBJ2-1|-|-|TRBV7-8
TGTGCCAGCAGCTTAGTAAGAAGGGGGACAACTTTCTACAATGAGCAGTTCTTC
CASSLVRRGTTFYNEQFF
>TRBJ2-7|-|-|TRBV27
TGTGCCAGCGGGGAGTTCTACGAGCAGTACTTC
CASGEFYEQYF
>TRBJ2-1|TRBD1|-|TRBV5-1
TGCGCCAGCAGCCGGGGACAGGGCCGGTACAATGAGCAGTTCTTC
CASSRGQGRYNEQFF
>TRBJ1-2|TRBD1|-|TRBV28
TGTGCCAGCAGTTTATCTCCCGGGACAGGGGGCCTTGGCTACACCTTC
CASSLSPGTGGLGYTF
>TRBJ2-2|-|-|TRBV2
TGTGCCAGTAAAGTCGAGGTGGACACCGGGGAGCTGTTTTTT
CASKVEVDTGELFF
>TRBJ2-1|-|-|TRBV5-1
TGCGCCAGCAGCTTGGAGGGGGGGGACAATGAGCAGTTCTTC
CASSLEGGDNEQFF
>TRBJ1-2|-|-|TRBV30
TGTGCCTGGAGTGTACTCATCGCGGGGGGCGGCTACACCTTC
CAWSVLIAGGGYTF
>TRBJ2-2|-|-|TRBV30
TGTGCCTGGAGAGAACAGGGGAGGTCCCCCGGGGAGCTGTTTTTT
CAWREQGRSPGELFF
>TRBJ1-1|-|-|TRBV10-2
TGCGCCAGCACTCAGGGATTAATTACTGAAGCTTTCTTT
CASTQGLITEAFF
>TRBJ2-7|-|-|TRBV5-4
TGTGCCAGCAGCTTGAACAGGGAAGACGAGCAGTACTTC
CASSLNREDEQYF
>TRBJ2-7|TRBD1|-|TRBV20-1
TGCAGTGCTAGGGGACAGTACGAGCAGTACTTC
CSARGQYEQYF
>TRBJ1-2|-|-|TRBV12-5
TGTGCTAGTGGTTTACAGGGTCATGGCTACACCTTC
CASGLQGHGYTF
>TRBJ2-7|-|few|TRBV30
TGTGCCTGGAGTGTACGAGTAGGTAGCGGAACCTACGAGCAGTACTTC
CAWSVRVGSGTYEQYF
>TRBJ1-5|-|-|TRBV10-3
TGTGCCATCAGTGACCCTAGGGGAAACCAGCCCCAGCATTTT
CAISDPRGNQPQHF
>TRBJ2-1|-|-|TRBV15
TGTGCCACCAGCGGAATACCTGCCCGAGGTGAGCAGTTCTTC
CATSGIPARGEQFF
>TRBJ1-6|TRBD1|-|TRBV5-3
TGTGCCAGAAGCTTACAGGGGTGCCCCGCCACTTCCTATAATTCACCCCTCCACTTT
CARSLQGCPATSYNSPLHF
>TRBJ2-1|TRBD2|-|TRBV30
TGTGCCTGGAGTGGGACTAGTAGCTCCTACAATGAGCAGTTCTTC
CAWSGTSSSYNEQFF
>TRBJ2-5|-|-|TRBV4-2
TGTGCCAGCAGCCAACCCGGGGTACAAGAGACCCAGTACTTC
CASSQPGVQETQYF
>TRBJ1-3|TRBD1|few|TRBV4-3
TGCGCCAGCAGCCAGGACAGGAGTGGAAACACCATATATTTT
CASSQDRSGNTIYF
>TRBJ1-1|-|-|TRBV6-6
TGTGCCAGCAGTTACTCGACAGGGAACACTGAAGCTTTCTTT
CASSYSTGNTEAFF
>TRBJ1-2|-|-|TRBV6-5
TGTGCCAGCAGTCAAAGGACAGTGGAAGGCTATGGCTACACCTTC
CASSQRTVEGYGYTF
>TRBJ2-3|-|-|TRBV9
TGTGCCAGCAGCGTACAGGGATTCCGCACAGATACGCAGTATTTT
CASSVQGFRTDTQYF
>TRBJ1-5|TRBD1|-|TRBV6-5
TGTGCCAGCAGTGCGGGACAGGGCGGTCCGCCCCAGCATTTT
CASSAGQGGPPQHF
>TRBJ2-3|-|-|TRBV28
TGTGCCAGCAGCCGGGGGGCGGGGAGCACAGATACGCAGTATTTT
CASSRGAGSTDTQYF
>TRBJ2-7|TRBD1|-|TRBV5-4
TGTGCCAGCAGCGCCACGTCCGGACAGGGCTCCTACGAGCAGTACTTC
CASSATSGQGSYEQYF
>TRBJ1-1|TRBD1|once|TRBV19
TGTGCCAGTAGTCGGACAGGGAGGTTGGGGACTGAAGCTTTCTTT
CASSRTGRLGTEAFF
>TRBJ2-1|-|-|TRBV10-3
TGTGCCATCAGTGTCCGAGGCGGGAATGAGCAGTTCTTC
CAISVRGGNEQFF
>TRBJ2-6|-|-|TRBV19
TGTGCCAGTACCTATTCTGGGGCCAACGTCCTGACTTTC
CASTYSGANVLTF
>TRBJ2-7|TRBD1|few|TRBV30
TGTGCCTGGAGTAGAGGGGGCTCATCCTACGAGCAGTACTTC
CAWSRGGSSYEQYF
>TRBJ2-1|TRBD1|-|TRBV19
TGTGCCAGTAGTGGTCCGGGACAGGGTCGCAATGAGCAGTTCTTC
CASSGPGQGRNEQFF
>TRBJ1-2|-|-|TRBV18
TGTGCCAGCTCACCAAGGGAGGCCTATGGCTACACCTTC
CASSPREAYGYTF
>TRBJ1-1|-|few|TRBV10-3
TGTGCCACTATCGGGGTCCTTGATATGAACACTGAAGCTTTCTTT
CATIGVLDMNTEAFF